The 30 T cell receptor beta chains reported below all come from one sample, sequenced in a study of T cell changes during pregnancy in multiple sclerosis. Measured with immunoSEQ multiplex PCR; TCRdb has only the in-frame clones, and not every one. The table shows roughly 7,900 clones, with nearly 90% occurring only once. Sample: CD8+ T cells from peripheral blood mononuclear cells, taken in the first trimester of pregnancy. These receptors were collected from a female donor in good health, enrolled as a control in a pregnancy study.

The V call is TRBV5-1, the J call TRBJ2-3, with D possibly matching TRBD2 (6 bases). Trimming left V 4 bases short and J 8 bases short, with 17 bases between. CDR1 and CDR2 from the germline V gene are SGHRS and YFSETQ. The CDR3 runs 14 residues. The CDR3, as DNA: TGCGCCAGCAGCCTGGACGGGCTCGGGGGTACGCAGTATTTT. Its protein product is CASSLDGLGGTQYF.

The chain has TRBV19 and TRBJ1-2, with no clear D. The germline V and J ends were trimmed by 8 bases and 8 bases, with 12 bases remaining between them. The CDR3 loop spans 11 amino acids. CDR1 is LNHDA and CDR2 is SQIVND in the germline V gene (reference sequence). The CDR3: CASGSMEGYTF. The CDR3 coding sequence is TGTGCCAGTGGTTCCATGGAGGGCTACACCTTC.

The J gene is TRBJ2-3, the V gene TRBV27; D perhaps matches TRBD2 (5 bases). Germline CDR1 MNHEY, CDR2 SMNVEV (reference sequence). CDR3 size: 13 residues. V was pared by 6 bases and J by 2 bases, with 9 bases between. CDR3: CASSRTFTDTQYF. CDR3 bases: TGTGCCAGCAGCCGGACTTTCACAGATACGCAGTATTTT.

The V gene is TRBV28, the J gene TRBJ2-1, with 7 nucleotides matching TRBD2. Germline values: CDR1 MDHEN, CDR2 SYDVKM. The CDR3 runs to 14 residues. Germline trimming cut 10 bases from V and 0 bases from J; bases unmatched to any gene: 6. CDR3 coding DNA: TGTGCCACCCAGGGACTAAACTCCTACAATGAGCAGTTCTTC. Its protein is CATQGLNSYNEQFF.

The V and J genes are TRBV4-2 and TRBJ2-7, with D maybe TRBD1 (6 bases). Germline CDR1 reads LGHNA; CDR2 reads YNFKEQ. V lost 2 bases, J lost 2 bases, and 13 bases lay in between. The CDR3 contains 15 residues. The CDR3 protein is CASSQSKGVPYEQYF. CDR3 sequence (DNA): TGTGCCAGCAGCCAATCGAAGGGGGTACCCTACGAGCAGTACTTC.

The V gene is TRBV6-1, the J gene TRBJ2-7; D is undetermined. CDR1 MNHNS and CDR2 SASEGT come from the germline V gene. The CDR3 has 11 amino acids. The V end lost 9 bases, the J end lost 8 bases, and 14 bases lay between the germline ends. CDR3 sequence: CASVRSDKQYF. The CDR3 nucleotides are TGTGCCAGTGTTCGGAGTGATAAGCAGTACTTC.

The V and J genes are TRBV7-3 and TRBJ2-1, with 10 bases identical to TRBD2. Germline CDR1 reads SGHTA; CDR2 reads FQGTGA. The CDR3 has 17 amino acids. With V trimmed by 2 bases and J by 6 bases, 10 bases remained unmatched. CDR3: CASSLDLSSGGSNEQFF. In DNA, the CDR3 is TGTGCCAGCAGCTTAGATTTATCTAGCGGGGGCTCCAATGAGCAGTTCTTC.

This CDR3 reads CASSLAGVEQFF. The CDR3 nucleotides read TGTGCCAGCAGCTTAGCGGGTGTTGAGCAGTTCTTC. The chain is built from TRBV5-4 and TRBJ2-1; D is perhaps TRBD2 (6 bases). The V gene's germline CDR1 is SGHNT and CDR2 YYREEE (reference sequence). V lost 2 bases and J 9 bases, leaving 9 bases between the germline ends. This CDR3 has 12 amino acids.

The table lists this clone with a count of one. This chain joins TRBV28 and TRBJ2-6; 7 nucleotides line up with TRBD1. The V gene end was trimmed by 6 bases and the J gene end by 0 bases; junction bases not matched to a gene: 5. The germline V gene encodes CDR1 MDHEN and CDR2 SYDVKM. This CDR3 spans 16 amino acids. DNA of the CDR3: TGTGCCAGCAGCCCGGGACAGCCCTCTGGGGCCAACGTCCTGACTTTC. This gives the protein CASSPGQPSGANVLTF.

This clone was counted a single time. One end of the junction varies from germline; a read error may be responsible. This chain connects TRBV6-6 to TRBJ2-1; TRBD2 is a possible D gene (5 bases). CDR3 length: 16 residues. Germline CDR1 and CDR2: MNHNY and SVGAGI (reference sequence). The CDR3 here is CTSSYFSSFSTGEQFF. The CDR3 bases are TGTACCAGCAGTTACTTTTCTAGCTTTTCGACCGGTGAGCAGTTCTTC.

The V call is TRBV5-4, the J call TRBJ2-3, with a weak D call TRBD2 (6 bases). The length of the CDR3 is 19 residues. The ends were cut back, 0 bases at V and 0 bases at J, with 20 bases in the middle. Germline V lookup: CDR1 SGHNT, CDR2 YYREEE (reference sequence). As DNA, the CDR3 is TGTGCCAGCAGCTTGGGGGCCGGGGGAGGCCCCTATAGCACAGATACGCAGTATTTT. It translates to CASSLGAGGGPYSTDTQYF.

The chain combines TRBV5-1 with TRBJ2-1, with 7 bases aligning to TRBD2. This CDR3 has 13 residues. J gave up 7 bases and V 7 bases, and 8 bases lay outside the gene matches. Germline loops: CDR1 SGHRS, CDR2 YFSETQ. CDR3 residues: CASWGGQGNEQFF. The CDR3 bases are TGCGCCAGCTGGGGAGGGCAAGGGAATGAGCAGTTCTTC.

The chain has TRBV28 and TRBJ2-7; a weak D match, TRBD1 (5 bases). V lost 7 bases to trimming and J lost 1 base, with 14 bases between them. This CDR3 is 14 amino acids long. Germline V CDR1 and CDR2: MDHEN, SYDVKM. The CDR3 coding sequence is TGTGCCAGCACCCTGACAGCAAGATCCTACGAGCAGTACTTC. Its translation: CASTLTARSYEQYF.

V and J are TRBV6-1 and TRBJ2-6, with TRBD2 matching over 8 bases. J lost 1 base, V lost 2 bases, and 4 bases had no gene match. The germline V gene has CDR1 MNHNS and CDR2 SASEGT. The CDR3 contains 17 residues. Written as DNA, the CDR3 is TGTGCCAGCAGTGAATCGGCGGGAGGTTCTGGGGCCAACGTCCTGACTTTC. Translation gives CASSESAGGSGANVLTF.

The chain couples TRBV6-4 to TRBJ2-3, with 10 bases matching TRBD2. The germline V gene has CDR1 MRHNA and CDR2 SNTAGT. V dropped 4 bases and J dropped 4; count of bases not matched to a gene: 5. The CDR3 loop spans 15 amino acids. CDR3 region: CASSALAGRADTQYF. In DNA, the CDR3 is TGTGCCAGCAGTGCACTAGCGGGAAGAGCAGATACGCAGTATTTT.

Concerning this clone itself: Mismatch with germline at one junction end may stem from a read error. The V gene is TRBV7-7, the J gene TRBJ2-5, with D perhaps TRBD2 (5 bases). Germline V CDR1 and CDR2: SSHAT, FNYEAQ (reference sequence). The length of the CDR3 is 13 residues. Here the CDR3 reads CASSLALGKTQYF. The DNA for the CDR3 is TGTGCTAGCAGCTTAGCACTCGGGAAGACCCAGTACTTC. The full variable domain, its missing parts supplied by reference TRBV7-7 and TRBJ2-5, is GAGVSQSPRYKVTKRGQDVTLRCDPISSHATLYWYQQALGQGPEFLTYFNYEAQPDKSGLPSDRFSAERPEGSISTLTIQRTEQRDSAMYRCASSLALGKTQYFGPGTRLLVL.

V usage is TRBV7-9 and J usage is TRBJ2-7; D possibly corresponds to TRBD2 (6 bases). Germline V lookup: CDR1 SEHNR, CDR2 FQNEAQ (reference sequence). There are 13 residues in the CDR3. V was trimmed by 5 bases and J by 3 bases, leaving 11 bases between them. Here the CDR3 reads CASSILGGYEQYF. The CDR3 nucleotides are TGTGCCAGCAGCATTCTGGGGGGCTACGAGCAGTACTTC. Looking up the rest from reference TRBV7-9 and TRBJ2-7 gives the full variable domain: DTGVSQNPRHKITKRGQNVTFRCDPISEHNRLYWYRQTLGQGPEFLTYFQNEAQLEKSRLLSDRFSAERPKGSFSTLEIQRTEQGDSAMYLCASSILGGYEQYFGPGTRLTVT.

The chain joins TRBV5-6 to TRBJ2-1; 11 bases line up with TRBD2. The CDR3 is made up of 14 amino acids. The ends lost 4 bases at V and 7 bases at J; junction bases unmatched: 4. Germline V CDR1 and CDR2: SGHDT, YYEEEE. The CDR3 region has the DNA TGTGCCAGCAGCCAGGGACTAGCGGAGAATGAGCAGTTCTTC. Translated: CASSQGLAENEQFF.

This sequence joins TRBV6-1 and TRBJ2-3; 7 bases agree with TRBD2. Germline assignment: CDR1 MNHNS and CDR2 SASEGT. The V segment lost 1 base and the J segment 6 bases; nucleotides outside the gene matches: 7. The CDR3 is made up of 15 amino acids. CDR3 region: CASSEEVGGRDTQYF. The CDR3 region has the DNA TGTGCCAGCAGTGAAGAAGTGGGAGGGCGGGATACGCAGTATTTT.

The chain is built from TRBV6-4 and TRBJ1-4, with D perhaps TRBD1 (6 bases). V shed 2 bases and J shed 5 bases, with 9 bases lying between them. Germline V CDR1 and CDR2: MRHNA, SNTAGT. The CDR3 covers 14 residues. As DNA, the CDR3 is TGTGCCAGCAGTGACGGAACAGGGAATGAAAAACTGTTTTTT. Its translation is CASSDGTGNEKLFF.

CDR3 in amino acids: CASEDTSIVGIQYF. The DNA for the CDR3 is TGTGCCAGCGAGGACACGTCTATTGTTGGCATTCAGTACTTC. The chain couples TRBV6-1 to TRBJ2-4, with D tentatively TRBD1 (5 bases). From germline, CDR1 is MNHNS and CDR2 SASEGT. The CDR3 has 14 amino acids. Trimming pared 8 bases from V and 9 bases from J, leaving 20 bases between.

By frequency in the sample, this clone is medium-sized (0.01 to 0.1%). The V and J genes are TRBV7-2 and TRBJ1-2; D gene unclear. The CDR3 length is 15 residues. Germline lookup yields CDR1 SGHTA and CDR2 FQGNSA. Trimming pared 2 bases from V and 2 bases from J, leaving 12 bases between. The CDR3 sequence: CASSLRRGKNYGYTF. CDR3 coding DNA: TGTGCCAGCAGCTTAAGACGGGGAAAAAACTATGGCTACACCTTC.

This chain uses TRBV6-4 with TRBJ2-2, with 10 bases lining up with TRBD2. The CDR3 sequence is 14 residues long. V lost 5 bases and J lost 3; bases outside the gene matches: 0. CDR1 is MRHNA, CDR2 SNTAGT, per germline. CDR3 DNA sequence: TGTGCCAGCAGTCTAGCGGGAGACACCGGGGAGCTGTTTTTT. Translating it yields CASSLAGDTGELFF.

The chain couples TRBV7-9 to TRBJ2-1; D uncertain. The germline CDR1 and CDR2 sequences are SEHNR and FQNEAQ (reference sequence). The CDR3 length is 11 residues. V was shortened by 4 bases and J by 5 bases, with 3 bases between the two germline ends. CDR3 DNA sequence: TGTGCCAGCAGCTACAACAATGAGCAGTTCTTC. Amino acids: CASSYNNEQFF.

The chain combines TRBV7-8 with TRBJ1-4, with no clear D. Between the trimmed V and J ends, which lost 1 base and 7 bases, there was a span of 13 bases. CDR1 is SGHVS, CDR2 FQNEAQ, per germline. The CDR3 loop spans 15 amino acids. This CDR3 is CASSLVGVLREKLFF. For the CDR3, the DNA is TGTGCCAGCAGCTTAGTCGGGGTCCTACGTGAAAAACTGTTTTTT.

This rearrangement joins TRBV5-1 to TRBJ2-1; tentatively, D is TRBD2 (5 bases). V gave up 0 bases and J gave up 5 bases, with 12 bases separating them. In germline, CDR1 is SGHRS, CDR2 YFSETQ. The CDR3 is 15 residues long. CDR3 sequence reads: CASSLGLANNNEQFF. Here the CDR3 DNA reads TGCGCCAGCAGCTTGGGTTTAGCGAACAACAATGAGCAGTTCTTC.

The CDR3 loop is CASSFWMAGGYNEQFF. The CDR3 DNA reads as TGTGCCAGCAGCTTTTGGATGGCGGGAGGATACAATGAGCAGTTCTTC. This rearrangement joins TRBV5-6 to TRBJ2-1; 8 nucleotides line up with TRBD2. The junction had 8 bases not matched to a gene; V was cut back by 2 bases and J by 4 bases. Germline V gives CDR1 SGHDT, CDR2 YYEEEE. The CDR3 is 16 amino acids.

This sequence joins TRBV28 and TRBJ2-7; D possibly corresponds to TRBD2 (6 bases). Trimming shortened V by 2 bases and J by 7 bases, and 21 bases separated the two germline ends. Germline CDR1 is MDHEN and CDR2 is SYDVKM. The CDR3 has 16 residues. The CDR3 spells CASSLGSWVFGGEQYF. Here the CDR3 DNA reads TGTGCCAGCAGTTTAGGATCCTGGGTGTTCGGGGGAGAGCAGTACTTC.

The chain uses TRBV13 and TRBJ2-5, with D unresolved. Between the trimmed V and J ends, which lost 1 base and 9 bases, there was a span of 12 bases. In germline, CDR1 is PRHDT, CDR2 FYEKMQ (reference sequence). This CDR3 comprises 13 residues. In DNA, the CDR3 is TGTGCCAGCAGCTTAGTTGGTGCCGAGGCCCAGTACTTC. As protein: CASSLVGAEAQYF.

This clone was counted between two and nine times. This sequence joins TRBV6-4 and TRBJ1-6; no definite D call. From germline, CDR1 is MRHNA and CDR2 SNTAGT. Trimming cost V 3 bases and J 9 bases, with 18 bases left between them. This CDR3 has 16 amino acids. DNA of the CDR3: TGTGCCAGCAGTGAAGGAACCTCTGGAGGAGGTTCACCCCTCCACTTT. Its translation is CASSEGTSGGGSPLHF.